Listed here are 4 T cell receptor beta chains from one sample, sequenced in a study of OX40 agonist ivuxolimab in advanced cancers. The table came from immunoSEQ multiplex PCR; TCRdb's copy has only in-frame clones and leaves some out. The data hold some 10,000 clones, with about 85% observed a single time. This specimen was CD4+ or CD8+ T cells sorted from blood, taken in a trial of the OX40 agonist ivuxolimab. These receptors were collected from an adult with an advanced solid tumor such as melanoma, head and neck, liver or kidney cancer.

This chain joins TRBV5-1 and TRBJ2-7; a weak D match, TRBD2 (6 bases). CDR1 is SGHRS, CDR2 YFSETQ, per germline. This CDR3 has 14 residues. With 3 bases removed from V and 2 bases from J, the gap between germline ends came to 12 bases. The CDR3 here is CASSYGLPTYEQYF. In DNA, the CDR3 is TGCGCCAGCAGCTACGGACTACCAACCTACGAGCAGTACTTC.

The chain combines TRBV12-5 with TRBJ2-1; D call uncertain. The germline V gene encodes CDR1 LGHNT and CDR2 FRNRAP. CDR3 length equals 12 residues. V lost 5 bases, J lost 3 bases, and 5 bases lay in between. CDR3 sequence reads: CASGERYNEQFF. CDR3 nucleotide sequence: TGTGCTAGTGGTGAGCGCTACAATGAGCAGTTCTTC.

The genes are TRBV4-3 and TRBJ1-5; perhaps TRBD1 as D (5 bases). Looked up from germline, CDR1 is LGHNA and CDR2 is YSLEER. The CDR3 covers 15 residues. Trimming removed 6 bases from V and 6 bases from J, with 18 bases in between. CDR3 residues: CASSRTPRETQPQHF. Here the CDR3 DNA reads TGCGCCAGCAGTCGAACCCCCAGGGAAACTCAGCCCCAGCATTTT.

The rearrangement links TRBV19 to TRBJ1-5, with 10 bases that match TRBD1. The V and J ends lost 8 bases and 0 bases, in that order; junction bases with no gene match: 7. CDR1 LNHDA and CDR2 SQIVND come from the germline V gene (reference sequence). The CDR3 covers 16 residues. The chain's CDR3 is CASSRDRGYSNQPQHF. CDR3 nucleotide sequence: TGTGCCAGTTCCCGGGACAGGGGCTATAGCAATCAGCCCCAGCATTTT.